What follows are 4 T cell receptor beta chains derived from one specimen sequenced in a study of CD8 T cells in ankylosing spondylitis. TCRdb ran MiXCR on the 5' RACE reads and lists one entry per CDR3 protein. The sample includes 450,000 to 550,000 distinct CDR3 sequences, roughly 5.2% of them seen just once. Which antigens these TCRs recognize remains unknown. Regarding the study as a whole: A motif in TCR beta, a set of fewer than ten highly homologous variants, appeared characteristic of ankylosing spondylitis blood.

What was sequenced was blood, either unsorted or a sorted T cell fraction (not recorded which). The receptors derive from a male donor with ankylosing spondylitis.

This clonotype was seen a few times. The V and J genes are TRBV12-3 or TRBV12-4 and TRBJ2-7; 7 positions agree with TRBD2. J was trimmed by 5 bases and V by 0 bases; bases with no gene match: 4. CDR3 length: 14 amino acids. The CDR3 DNA follows: TGTGCCAGCAGTTTAGCGGAGGCGGGAGACGAGCAGTACTTC. Amino acid sequence: CASSLAEAGDEQYF.

This clonotype was picked up many times. For the CDR3, the DNA is TGCAGTGCCCCCCGGGGGGGGCTCGTCTCCCGCTATGGCTACACCTTC. This encodes CSAPRGGLVSRYGYTF. This chain joins TRBV20-1 and TRBJ1-2; maybe TRBD1 (6 bases). V lost 6 bases to trimming and J lost 4 bases, with 24 bases between them. The length of the CDR3 is 16 residues. Per the germline V gene, CDR1 is DFQATT and CDR2 is SNEGSKA (reference sequence).

This clonotype was seen ten or more times. CDR3 DNA: TGTGCCAGCAGTTTTAACGTAATTAGCAATCAGCCCCAGCATTTT. This sequence encodes CASSFNVISNQPQHF. This chain joins TRBV12-3 or TRBV12-4 and TRBJ1-5, with D unclear. V was trimmed by 3 bases and J by 0 bases, leaving 9 bases between them. This CDR3 is 15 amino acids long.

This clonotype was seen a single time. The CDR3 DNA reads as TGTGCCAGCAGCCAGCGTGGGGGCTACGAGCAGTACTTC. Protein: CASSQRGGYEQYF. The chain carries TRBV7-9 and TRBJ2-7; D tentatively reads TRBD1 or TRBD2 (5 bases each). From germline, CDR1 is SEHNR and CDR2 FQNEAQ (reference sequence). The CDR3 extends over 13 amino acids. V lost 5 bases and J 3 bases, leaving 11 bases between the germline ends.